The clone carrying this T cell receptor (beta chain) has more than one count but fewer than ten. Its antigen is as yet unknown. The CDR3 consists of 12 residues. The V gene lost 6 bases and the J gene lost 2 bases, with 8 bases spanning the gap. Germline-derived CDR1 and CDR2 are DFQATT and SNEGSKA (reference sequence). The entry originates in a study of blood T cells in healthy people across ages. Findings and limits, study-wide: It was the long-lived donors that had more naive CD4+ cells and higher diversity than aged donors. Changes seen in expanded clonotypes were possibly confounded by donor CMV status left unknown.

PCR was performed a second time for about 7 to 11 cycles using a sample-barcoded 5' primer and a J-beta primer mix. TCRdb itself ran the 5' RACE reads through MiXCR, one entry per CDR3 protein. The table has 2 million or so distinct CDR3 sequences, roughly 52% seen once; the top ten hold 2.1%. Sequenced material: blood. The chain links TRBV20-1 to TRBJ1-5; no clear D gene. The receptor's source is a woman aged 40 to 50 in good health. CDR3 DNA: TGCAGTGCAGGGCACGGCAATCAGCCCCAGCATTTT. Its protein is CSAGHGNQPQHF.